This T cell receptor (beta chain) was identified in a study of beta chain features in type 1 diabetes. Study at large: No age, gender or cell yield differences were seen between patients and healthy donors. Study conclusions and caveats: There were fewer insertions and more deletions at the VDJ junctions of type 1 diabetes patients. Type 1 diabetes patients had moderately but significantly shorter TCRB CDR3s in all four CD4+ subsets.

Expressed TCRB transcripts were sequenced after all isolated RNA was converted to cDNA. For naive, central memory and regulatory T cell samples, reads averaged roughly 3.7 million. Clones were read by immunoSEQ multiplex PCR, and TCRdb kept only the in-frame ones, dropping some. In the table there are around 260,000 clones, around 20% of which are singletons. This clone has just a few counts. Its antigen is still unknown. The germline V and J ends were trimmed by 4 bases and 0 bases, with 11 bases remaining between them. The CDR3 consists of 14 residues. Germline CDR1 SGHRS, CDR2 YFSETQ. The sample taken for sequencing was naive CD4+ T cells from blood. The chain links TRBV5-1 to TRBJ2-7; TRBD1 might be the D (5 bases). This clonotype was obtained from a woman between 40 and 50 years old with type 1 diabetes. The CDR3 protein is CASSHDRFSYEQYF. The CDR3 nucleotides read TGCGCCAGCAGCCACGACAGATTCTCCTACGAGCAGTACTTC.